The 32 T cell receptor beta chains below were found in one sample sequenced in a study of control samples from healthy donors and cancer patients. The method was immunoSEQ multiplex PCR; TCRdb's version includes in-frame clones alone and lacks a portion of them. The sample has roughly 400,000 clones; around 90% are singletons. The specimen was PBMCs. Source of these receptors: a man aged 35 to 55 with head and neck cancer.

This clone appeared a single time. J is TRBJ1-2 and V is TRBV6-6; unclear D gene. V lost 7 bases, J lost 4 bases, and 13 bases lay in between. The CDR3 is 13 amino acids. Germline CDR1 MNHNY, CDR2 SVGAGI (reference sequence). This chain's CDR3 is CASTPVAVYGYTF. CDR3 in DNA: TGTGCCAGCACCCCCGTGGCGGTCTATGGCTACACCTTC.

V and J are TRBV4-1 and TRBJ1-3; no firm D call. V dropped 0 bases and J dropped 7 bases, with 7 bases sitting between them. The CDR3 spans 13 residues. Germline values: CDR1 MGHRA, CDR2 YSYEKL. As DNA, the CDR3 is TGCGCCAGCAGCCAAGACGGGATGAACACCATATATTTT. Translated, it gives CASSQDGMNTIYF.

V usage is TRBV7-8 and J usage is TRBJ1-6, with D possibly being TRBD1 (5 bases). Germline V gene lookup returns CDR1 SGHVS and CDR2 FQNEAQ. V lost 3 bases, J lost 5 bases, and 8 bases lay in between. The length of the CDR3 is 14 residues. The CDR3 region has the DNA TGTGCCAGCAGCTTGGAAGGGGATAATTCACCCCTCCACTTT. This sequence encodes CASSLEGDNSPLHF.

The chain has TRBV24-1 and TRBJ1-5; TRBD1 aligns across 8 bases. Germline trimming cut 5 bases from V and 4 bases from J; bases unmatched to any gene: 12. There are 17 residues in the CDR3. Germline-derived CDR1 and CDR2 are KGHDR and SFDVKD. This chain's CDR3 is CATSARPAGGGNQPQHF. The DNA of the CDR3 is TGTGCCACCAGTGCACGACCAGCAGGGGGCGGGAATCAGCCCCAGCATTTT.

This clone was counted a few times. Additional DNA sequences in this sample encode the identical CDR3. The CDR3, as DNA: TGTGCCAGCAGCTTGGACCTCACAGATACGCAGTATTTT. Translation gives CASSLDLTDTQYF. The V and J genes are TRBV11-2 and TRBJ2-3; D ambiguous. The CDR3 is 13 amino acids. Trimming took off 3 bases at V and 2 bases at J, with 6 bases between the two ends. The germline CDR1 and CDR2 sequences are SGHAT and FQNNGV.

This chain connects TRBV19 to TRBJ2-3; 8 nucleotides align to TRBD2. CDR1 is LNHDA, CDR2 SQIVND, per germline (reference sequence). The ends lost 2 bases at V and 5 bases at J; junction bases unmatched: 3. The CDR3 covers 14 residues. This CDR3 is CASSIYAGGDTQYF. In DNA, the CDR3 is TGTGCCAGTAGTATATATGCGGGGGGAGATACGCAGTATTTT.

The table lists this clone with a few counts. This CDR3 reads CASSLGTTLEQYF. CDR3 sequence (DNA): TGTGCCAGCAGCCTTGGGACTACCCTGGAGCAGTACTTC. V usage is TRBV6-2 or TRBV6-3 and J usage is TRBJ2-7; 7 positions match TRBD2. CDR1 and CDR2 (germline): MNHEY, SVGEGT. CDR3 length equals 13 residues. The V and J ends lost 6 bases and 7 bases, in that order; junction bases with no gene match: 9.

This clone was recorded once. This rearrangement joins TRBV28 to TRBJ2-7; D possibly corresponds to TRBD1 (6 bases). V lost 2 bases to trimming and J lost 4 bases, with 18 bases between them. The CDR3 contains 16 residues. The germline CDR1 and CDR2 sequences are MDHEN and SYDVKM. As DNA, the CDR3 is TGTGCCAGCAGTTTAGGAAGGCGGCAGGGGTGGTACGAGCAGTACTTC. It codes for CASSLGRRQGWYEQYF.

The chain combines TRBV2 with TRBJ2-2; D is ambiguous. CDR3 length: 14 residues. Germline CDR1 and CDR2: SNHLY and FYNNEI. Trimming left V 5 bases short and J 5 bases short, with 12 bases between. The CDR3 here is CASSPTRPTGELFF. DNA for the CDR3: TGTGCCAGCAGTCCCACCCGGCCGACCGGGGAGCTGTTTTTT.

The J gene is TRBJ1-4, the V gene TRBV28; 12 positions match TRBD1. The junction had 13 bases not matched to a gene; V was cut back by 7 bases and J by 7 bases. Looked up from germline, CDR1 is MDHEN and CDR2 is SYDVKM. The length of the CDR3 is 17 residues. As DNA, the CDR3 is TGTGCCAGCAAACCGGGACAGGGGGCGCGGAGTCGTGAAAAACTGTTTTTT. Residues: CASKPGQGARSREKLFF.

The V gene is TRBV27, the J gene TRBJ1-2; TRBD1 matches at 9 bases. CDR1 is MNHEY and CDR2 is SMNVEV in the germline V gene (reference sequence). With 4 bases clipped from V and 0 bases from J, the junction kept 6 bases outside the gene matches. This CDR3 is built from 16 residues. The CDR3 loop reads CASSSYGTGTNYGYTF. Written as DNA, the CDR3 is TGTGCCAGCAGTTCCTACGGGACAGGGACTAACTATGGCTACACCTTC.

The sample holds a few counts of this clone. The rearrangement uses TRBV7-2 and TRBJ1-5; D might be TRBD1 (6 bases). The V end lost 5 bases, the J end lost 1 base, and 12 bases lay between the germline ends. The CDR3 is 15 residues long. The V gene's germline CDR1 is SGHTA and CDR2 FQGNSA. The CDR3 DNA reads TGTGCCAGCAGCCTCAAAGGGGGAAGCAATCAGCCCCAGCATTTT. Protein sequence: CASSLKGGSNQPQHF.

The chain joins TRBV27 to TRBJ1-6; 10 bases are a match to TRBD1. This CDR3 has 16 residues. V lost 6 bases to trimming and J lost 7 bases; unmatched junction nucleotides: 9. CDR1 is MNHEY, CDR2 SMNVEV, per germline (reference sequence). This CDR3 is CASRSIPGQGNSPLHF. DNA for the CDR3: TGTGCCAGCAGATCGATCCCGGGACAGGGGAATTCACCCCTCCACTTT.

The gene calls are TRBV6-5 and TRBJ2-1; tentatively, D is TRBD2 (5 bases). Germline CDR1 MNHEY, CDR2 SVGAGI. The CDR3 contains 14 residues. The ends were cut back, 2 bases at V and 5 bases at J, with 10 bases in the middle. For the CDR3, the DNA is TGTGCCAGCAGTTACGGGAGTCTGAACAATGAGCAGTTCTTC. Translation: CASSYGSLNNEQFF.

J is TRBJ2-7 and V is TRBV7-8, with 8 bases identical to TRBD1. Germline-derived CDR1 and CDR2 are SGHVS and FQNEAQ. The CDR3 spans 15 residues. J lost 4 bases, V lost 1 base, and 6 bases had no gene match. Written as DNA, the CDR3 is TGTGCCAGCAGCTTAGAGTTACAGGGGGGTTACGAGCAGTACTTC. This codes for CASSLELQGGYEQYF.

J is TRBJ2-7 and V is TRBV27; D not certain. V dropped 2 bases and J dropped 4 bases, with 9 bases sitting between them. The CDR3 consists of 13 residues. Looked up from germline, CDR1 is MNHEY and CDR2 is SMNVEV (reference sequence). The CDR3 reads CASSLGAHYEQYF. The CDR3 bases are TGTGCCAGCAGTTTAGGAGCGCATTACGAGCAGTACTTC.

Of note for this clone: The sample contains more than one DNA sequence encoding this CDR3. V usage is TRBV15 and J usage is TRBJ1-5; D is undetermined. The CDR3 is made up of 14 amino acids. The germline V gene encodes CDR1 LNHNV and CDR2 YYDKDF (reference sequence). V lost 5 bases, J lost 0 bases, and 8 bases lay in between. The CDR3 DNA sequence: TGTGCCACCAGCGGCTTATATAGCAATCAGCCCCAGCATTTT. Amino acid sequence: CATSGLYSNQPQHF. Variable domain in full (rest from reference TRBV15 and TRBJ1-5): DAMVIQNPRYQVTQFGKPVTLSCSQTLNHNVMYWYQQKSSQAPKLLFHYYDKDFNNEADTPDNFQSRRPNTSFCFLDIRSPGLGDTAMYLCATSGLYSNQPQHFGDGTRLSIL.

This rearrangement joins TRBV7-2 to TRBJ2-3; D unresolved. The CDR3 extends over 15 amino acids. V was trimmed by 1 base and J by 2 bases, leaving 10 bases between them. Germline loops: CDR1 SGHTA, CDR2 FQGNSA. In DNA, the CDR3 is TGTGCCAGCAGCTTAGGGGTCCAAGTCACAGATACGCAGTATTTT. Amino acids: CASSLGVQVTDTQYF.

This chain links TRBV27 with TRBJ1-2; 7 nucleotides match TRBD1. Germline CDR1 reads MNHEY; CDR2 reads SMNVEV (reference sequence). The CDR3 runs to 16 residues. With V trimmed by 4 bases and J by 0 bases, 8 bases remained unmatched. The CDR3 loop is CASSSPSGQSNYGYTF. The CDR3, as DNA: TGTGCCAGCAGTTCCCCCTCGGGACAGTCTAACTATGGCTACACCTTC.

V is TRBV6-4 and J is TRBJ2-1; 10 nucleotides line up with TRBD2. Germline values: CDR1 MRHNA, CDR2 SNTAGT. The CDR3 is made up of 14 amino acids. Trimming took 4 bases from V and 9 from J; bases not matched to a gene: 6. The CDR3 is CASSVSGRFREQFF. The CDR3 DNA is TGTGCCAGCAGTGTTAGCGGGAGGTTTCGTGAGCAGTTCTTC.

This clone was picked up one time. The rearrangement joins TRBV6-2 or TRBV6-3 to TRBJ2-2; 10 bases are a match to TRBD1. V dropped 6 bases and J dropped 3; count of bases not matched to a gene: 4. The CDR3 length is 15 residues. Per germline, CDR1 MNHEY and CDR2 SVGEGT. CDR3 bases: TGTGCCAGCAGCGACGGACAGGGGGACACCGGGGAGCTGTTTTTT. It is translated as CASSDGQGDTGELFF.

This clone came up a few times. This chain connects TRBV6-6 to TRBJ2-1; 12 nucleotides line up with TRBD2. The V gene end was trimmed by 4 bases and the J gene end by 10 bases; junction bases not matched to a gene: 8. The V gene's germline CDR1 is MNHNY and CDR2 SVGAGI (reference sequence). The CDR3 contains 15 residues. The CDR3 DNA follows: TGTGCCAGCAGTTCCCTAGCGGGGGGGCGGGTCGAGCAGTTCTTC. This translates into CASSSLAGGRVEQFF.

Regarding this clone: The same CDR3 is also encoded by other DNA sequences in this sample. CDR3 sequence: CASSVGTGGEKLFF. As DNA, the CDR3 is TGTGCCAGCAGCGTGGGGACAGGTGGTGAAAAACTGTTTTTT. This sequence joins TRBV9 and TRBJ1-4, with 8 bases lining up with TRBD1. Germline CDR1 reads SGDLS; CDR2 reads YYNGEE. The V gene end was trimmed by 2 bases and the J gene end by 7 bases; junction bases not matched to a gene: 4. This CDR3 region has 14 residues.

The J gene is TRBJ1-1, the V gene TRBV25-1; D call uncertain. Per the germline V gene, CDR1 is MGHDK and CDR2 is SYGVNS. This CDR3 region has 11 residues. The ends were cut back, 4 bases at V and 8 bases at J, with 8 bases in the middle. The CDR3 is CASSGLWEAFF. The CDR3 region has the DNA TGTGCCAGCAGTGGCCTTTGGGAAGCTTTCTTT.

The chain is built from TRBV9 and TRBJ2-5; D may match TRBD1 or TRBD2 (6 bases each). The germline V and J ends were trimmed by 1 base and 5 bases, with 15 bases remaining between them. The CDR3 extends over 15 amino acids. The germline gives CDR1 SGDLS, CDR2 YYNGEE. Here the CDR3 reads CASSVTDGGRETQYF. The CDR3 DNA is TGTGCCAGCAGCGTAACCGACGGGGGCCGGGAGACCCAGTACTTC.

The CDR3 coding sequence is TGTGCCAGCAGCTTACAGGGGAAAAAACTGTTTTTT. The encoded protein is CASSLQGKKLFF. The V gene is TRBV5-6, the J gene TRBJ1-4; 7 bases agree with TRBD1. Losses at the gene ends were 2 bases for V and 9 bases for J; bases not matched to a gene: 1. Germline CDR1 reads SGHDT; CDR2 reads YYEEEE. CDR3 size: 12 residues.

V gene TRBV5-1 combines with J gene TRBJ2-5, with D unclear. V lost 8 bases and J 5 bases, leaving 10 bases between the germline ends. The CDR3 has 11 amino acids. CDR1 and CDR2 from the germline V gene are SGHRS and YFSETQ. The CDR3 DNA is TGCGCCAGTCGCAGCATTGAGACCCAGTACTTC. Protein product: CASRSIETQYF.

The rearrangement joins TRBV28 to TRBJ2-6; the D call may be TRBD1 or TRBD2 (5 bases each). The V gene lost 5 bases and the J gene lost 0 bases, with 14 bases spanning the gap. The CDR3 totals 17 residues. Per germline, CDR1 MDHEN and CDR2 SYDVKM. The CDR3 here is CASSRDGALSGANVLTF. CDR3 DNA: TGTGCCAGCAGTCGGGACGGAGCCCTCTCTGGGGCCAACGTCCTGACTTTC.

The chain recombines TRBV6-6 with TRBJ1-5; D is uncertain. Trimming cost V 0 bases and J 4 bases, with 4 bases left between them. Per germline, CDR1 MNHNY and CDR2 SVGAGI (reference sequence). This CDR3 has 13 amino acids. CDR3 protein: CASSYSENQPQHF. In DNA, the CDR3 is TGTGCCAGCAGTTACTCGGAGAATCAGCCCCAGCATTTT.

Written as DNA, the CDR3 is TGTGCCAGCAGCGAGGGACTAGCGGAAAGAACCTACGAGCAGTACTTC. It translates to CASSEGLAERTYEQYF. The rearrangement links TRBV9 to TRBJ2-7; 11 nucleotides agree with TRBD2. Germline trimming cut 3 bases from V and 2 bases from J; bases unmatched to any gene: 7. The CDR3 consists of 16 residues. Germline V gives CDR1 SGDLS, CDR2 YYNGEE.

This clone was counted only a few times. This chain connects TRBV4-1 to TRBJ1-3, with 8 bases that match TRBD1. There are 14 residues in the CDR3. Germline CDR1 reads MGHRA; CDR2 reads YSYEKL. Unmatched junction bases numbered 2, after V lost 4 bases and J lost 3 bases. The DNA for the CDR3 is TGCGCCAGCAGCCGGACAGGGTTTGGAAACACCATATATTTT. It is translated as CASSRTGFGNTIYF.

This rearrangement joins TRBV19 to TRBJ1-4; D unclear. The CDR3 runs 14 residues. Trimming left V 6 bases short and J 2 bases short, with 10 bases between. Germline CDR1 LNHDA, CDR2 SQIVND (reference sequence). In nucleotides, the CDR3 is TGTGCCAGTAGGATGGGTAGTACTAATGAAAAACTGTTTTTT. Translated, it gives CASRMGSTNEKLFF. The variable domain in full, completed from reference TRBV19 and TRBJ1-4, reads DGGITQSPKYLFRKEGQNVTLSCEQNLNHDAMYWYRQDPGQGLRLIYYSQIVNDFQKGDIAEGYSVSREKKESFPLTVTSAQKNPTAFYLCASRMGSTNEKLFFGSGTQLSVL.